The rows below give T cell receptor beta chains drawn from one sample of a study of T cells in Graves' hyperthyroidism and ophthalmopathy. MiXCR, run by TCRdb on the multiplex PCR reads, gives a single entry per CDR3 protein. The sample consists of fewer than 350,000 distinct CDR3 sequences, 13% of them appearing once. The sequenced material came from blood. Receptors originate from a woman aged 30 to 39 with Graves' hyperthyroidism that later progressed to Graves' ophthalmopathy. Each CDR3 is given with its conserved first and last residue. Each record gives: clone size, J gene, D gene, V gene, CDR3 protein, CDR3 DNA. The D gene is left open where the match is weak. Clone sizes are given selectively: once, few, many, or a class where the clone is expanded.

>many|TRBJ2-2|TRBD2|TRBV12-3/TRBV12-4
CASSLGAGGTTGELFF
TGTGCCAGCAGTTTAGGGGCGGGAGGAACCACCGGGGAGCTGTTTTTT
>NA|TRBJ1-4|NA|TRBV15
CATSSPNHRDEKLFF
TGTGCCACCAGCAGCCCGAACCACAGGGACGAAAAACTGTTTTTT
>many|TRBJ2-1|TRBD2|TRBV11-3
CASSLGSLASYNEQFF
TGTGCCAGCAGCTTAGGGTCACTAGCGAGCTACAATGAGCAGTTCTTC
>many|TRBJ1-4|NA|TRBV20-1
CSARDPTRAGVGEKLFF
TGCAGTGCTAGAGACCCGACGAGGGCAGGGGTGGGCGAAAAACTGTTTTTT
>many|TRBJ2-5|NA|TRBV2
CASSEGWSVQETQYF
TGTGCCAGCAGTGAAGGATGGAGCGTTCAAGAGACCCAGTACTTC
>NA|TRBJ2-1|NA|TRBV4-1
CASSPRLEIEQFF
TGCGCCAGCAGCCCCAGACTAGAAATAGAGCAGTTCTTC
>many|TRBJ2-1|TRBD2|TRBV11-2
CASSPARGGRAEEQFF
TGTGCCAGCAGCCCGGCCCGGGGCGGGAGGGCTGAGGAGCAGTTCTTC
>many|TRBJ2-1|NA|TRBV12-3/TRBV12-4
CASTDPGGRGEQFF
TGTGCCAGCACCGACCCGGGGGGCCGGGGTGAGCAGTTCTTC
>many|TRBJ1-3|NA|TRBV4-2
CASSQDITDVYSGNTIYF
TGTGCCAGCAGCCAAGATATTACGGACGTCTACTCTGGAAACACCATATATTTT
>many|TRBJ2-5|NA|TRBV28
CASSLSGSLTQYF
TGTGCCAGCAGTTTGAGCGGGTCGTTGACCCAGTACTTC
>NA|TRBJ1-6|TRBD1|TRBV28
CASGFRGRGRSPLHF
TGTGCCAGCGGTTTTCGGGGCAGGGGGAGATCACCCCTCCACTTT
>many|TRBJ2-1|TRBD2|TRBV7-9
CASSGGGEQFF
TGTGCCAGCAGCGGGGGGGGTGAGCAGTTCTTC
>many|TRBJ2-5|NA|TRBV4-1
CASSQEGSQRTQYF
TGCGCCAGCAGCCAAGAGGGCAGCCAGAGGACCCAGTACTTC
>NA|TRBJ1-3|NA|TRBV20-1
CTRNTIYF
TGCACCAGAAACACCATATATTTT
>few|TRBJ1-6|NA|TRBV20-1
CSATSTGLNSPLHF
TGCAGTGCTACTTCGACAGGTCTTAATTCACCCCTCCACTTT
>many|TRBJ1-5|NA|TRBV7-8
CASSPMGISNQPQHF
TGTGCCAGCAGCCCGATGGGTATAAGCAATCAGCCCCAGCATTTT
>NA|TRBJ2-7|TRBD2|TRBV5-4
CASSFGGIALRDGQYF
TGTGCCAGCTCGTTCGGGGGGATAGCCCTTAGGGACGGGCAGTACTTC
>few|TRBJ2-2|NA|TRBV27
CASSFPAGELFF
TGTGCCAGCAGTTTTCCGGCCGGGGAGCTGTTTTTT
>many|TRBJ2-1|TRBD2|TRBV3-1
CASSRGRFYNEQFF
TGTGCCAGCAGCCGCGGGAGGTTCTACAATGAGCAGTTCTTC
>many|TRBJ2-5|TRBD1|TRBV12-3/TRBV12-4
CASSLGSTGVYQETQYF
TGTGCCAGCAGTTTGGGCTCGACAGGGGTTTACCAAGAGACCCAGTACTTC
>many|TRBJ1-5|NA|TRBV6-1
CASSESIGGFQPQHF
TGTGCCAGCAGTGAAAGTATAGGGGGTTTTCAGCCCCAGCATTTT
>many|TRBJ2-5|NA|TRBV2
CASSDGPRETQYF
TGTGCCAGCAGTGACGGACCAAGGGAGACCCAGTACTTC
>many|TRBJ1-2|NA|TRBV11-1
CASSLSGGYGYTF
TGTGCCAGCAGCTTATCGGGTGGCTATGGCTACACCTTC
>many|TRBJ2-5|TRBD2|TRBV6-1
CASSQMGGQETQYF
TGTGCCAGCAGTCAGATGGGGGGGCAAGAGACCCAGTACTTC
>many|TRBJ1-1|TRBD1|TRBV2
CASSGQGTTEAFF
TGTGCCAGCAGTGGACAGGGAACTACTGAAGCTTTCTTT
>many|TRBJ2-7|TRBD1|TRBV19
CASSPGTGLEQYF
TGTGCCAGTAGTCCCGGGACAGGGCTCGAGCAGTACTTC
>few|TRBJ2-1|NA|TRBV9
CASSVEGDPYNEQFF
TGTGCCAGCAGCGTAGAGGGGGACCCGTACAATGAGCAGTTCTTC
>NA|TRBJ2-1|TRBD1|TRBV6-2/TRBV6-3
CASSRGQVGYNEQFF
TGTGCCAGCAGCAGGGGACAGGTGGGTTACAATGAGCAGTTCTTC
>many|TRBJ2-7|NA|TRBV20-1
CSANHRSYEQYF
TGCAGTGCAAACCACCGATCCTACGAGCAGTACTTC
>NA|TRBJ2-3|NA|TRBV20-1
CSEGGESTDTQYF
TGCAGTGAAGGAGGGGAAAGCACAGATACGCAGTATTTT
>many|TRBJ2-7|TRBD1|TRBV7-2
CASSPIPGGDYEQYF
TGTGCCAGCAGCCCAATCCCAGGGGGCGACTACGAGCAGTACTTC